Presented here are 9 T cell receptor beta chains from one specimen sequenced in a study of T cells in Graves' hyperthyroidism and ophthalmopathy. Amplified TCR beta CDR3 regions derived from RNA transcripts. With the HTBI primer set, the TCR CDR3 went through a first round of RT-PCR. TCRdb re-called the multiplex PCR reads with MiXCR, one entry per CDR3 protein. Altogether 310,000 or so distinct CDR3 sequences are present, about a sixth being singletons, with the ten largest covering approximately 60%. Specimen: blood. All receptors come from a woman aged 55 to 70 with Graves' ophthalmopathy.

This clonotype was counted at least ten times. The V gene is TRBV5-1, the J gene TRBJ1-2; 9 bases map to TRBD1. The CDR3 spans 14 residues. V was clipped by 3 bases and J by 5 bases; unmatched bases: 5. The V gene's germline CDR1 is SGHRS and CDR2 YFSETQ. CDR3 amino acids: CASSYDRGEYGYTF. CDR3 sequence (DNA): TGCGCCAGCAGCTACGACAGGGGGGAATATGGCTACACCTTC.

The chain joins TRBV6-1 to TRBJ2-1; D possibly corresponds to TRBD2 (7 bases). V dropped 11 bases and J dropped 2 bases, with 19 bases sitting between them. This CDR3 comprises 15 residues. Germline V lookup: CDR1 MNHNS, CDR2 SASEGT. The CDR3 DNA is TGTGCCGTGGGGGAGGGGGGAAAAGCCTACAATGAGCAGTTCTTC. Amino acid sequence: CAVGEGGKAYNEQFF.

This clonotype was found many times. The chain uses TRBV11-2 and TRBJ2-7; weak D call: TRBD2 (5 bases). Germline V lookup: CDR1 SGHAT, CDR2 FQNNGV. CDR3 length: 15 amino acids. V was trimmed by 3 bases and J by 3 bases, leaving 15 bases between them. CDR3 loop: CASSFQRGSHYEQYF. The CDR3 DNA reads as TGTGCCAGCAGCTTCCAACGGGGTTCCCACTACGAGCAGTACTTC.

V usage is TRBV20-1 and J usage is TRBJ2-7; 7 bases align to TRBD2. This CDR3 comprises 14 residues. V trimming: 1 base; J trimming: 2 bases; junction bases outside the gene matches: 5. Germline V gene sequence: CDR1 DFQATT, CDR2 SNEGSKA (reference sequence). In DNA form, the CDR3 reads TGCAGTGCTAGAGCGGGGGGTGATCCCTACGAGCAGTACTTC. This sequence encodes CSARAGGDPYEQYF.

The genes are TRBV4-1 and TRBJ2-1, with D uncertain. The V end lost 1 base, the J end lost 6 bases, and 10 bases lay between the germline ends. Germline CDR1 is MGHRA and CDR2 is YSYEKL. The CDR3 covers 14 residues. CDR3: CASSQGLRGNEQFF. CDR3 bases: TGCGCCAGCAGCCAAGGATTGCGAGGCAATGAGCAGTTCTTC.

This chain uses TRBV4-2 with TRBJ2-6; tentatively, D is TRBD1 (5 bases). The germline CDR1 and CDR2 sequences are LGHNA and YNFKEQ. Between the trimmed V and J ends, which lost 0 bases and 9 bases, there was a span of 12 bases. This CDR3 spans 15 amino acids. This CDR3 reads CASSQDKDNGNVLTF. The CDR3 DNA reads as TGTGCCAGCAGCCAAGACAAGGACAACGGCAACGTCCTGACTTTC.

This clonotype occurred a few times. J is TRBJ1-2 and V is TRBV4-2, with 9 bases aligning to TRBD1. The CDR3 loop spans 15 amino acids. Losses at the gene ends were 1 base for V and 4 bases for J; bases not matched to a gene: 4. Germline V CDR1 and CDR2: LGHNA, YNFKEQ. CDR3 DNA: TGTGCCAGCAGCCAAGCGCGGGACAGGGTCTATGGCTACACCTTC. It is translated as CASSQARDRVYGYTF.

This clonotype occurred many times. V is TRBV6-6 and J is TRBJ2-1; 11 nucleotides line up with TRBD2. The length of the CDR3 is 15 residues. CDR1 and CDR2 (germline): MNHNY, SVGAGI (reference sequence). V gave up 0 bases and J gave up 9 bases; unmatched junction bases: 4. CDR3 region: CASSYSTLAGGEQFF. CDR3 nucleotide sequence: TGTGCCAGCAGTTACTCGACCCTAGCGGGAGGTGAGCAGTTCTTC.

CDR3 residues: CASSYQGADTEAFF. As DNA, the CDR3 is TGTGCCAGCTCTTACCAGGGGGCGGACACTGAAGCTTTCTTT. This sequence joins TRBV18 and TRBJ1-1; TRBD1 matches 8 bases. In germline, CDR1 is KGHSH, CDR2 LQKENI. After removal of 6 bases from V and 3 bases from J, the junction contained 6 bases not matched to a gene. CDR3 length: 14 residues.